This note documents a single T cell receptor beta chain sequence. This entry is derived from a study of PD-L1 blockade in urothelial cancer. Trimming at V came to 5 bases and at J to 2 bases, leaving 6 bases not matched to a gene. This CDR3 contains 15 residues. Germline V lookup: CDR1 SGHVS, CDR2 FNYEAQ. Profiled with immunoSEQ multiplex PCR; TCRdb holds only in-frame clones, not every one. The table records tens of thousands of clones, about four fifths of them present only once. This rearrangement joins TRBV7-6 to TRBJ2-1; 7 bases align to TRBD1. The sequence was collected from a man between 65 and 79 years old with urothelial cancer. This specimen was PBMCs, taken around atezolizumab (anti-PD-L1) treatment. In DNA, the CDR3 is TGTGCCAGCAGCCCCCGACAGGGCCCCTACAATGAGCAGTTCTTC. Translating it yields CASSPRQGPYNEQFF.